The clone carrying this T cell receptor (beta chain) was seen just once. The length of the CDR3 is 17 residues. Per germline, CDR1 MDHEN and CDR2 SYDVKM. With V trimmed by 3 bases and J by 5 bases, 11 bases remained unmatched. TCRdb's table, derived via immunoSEQ multiplex PCR, lists solely in-frame clones and lacks some. The sample consists of about 350,000 clones, about nine tenths of them appearing once. The data belong to a study of cytomegalovirus exposure and HLA in healthy donors. The sequence derives from a woman under 40 in good health and CMV-seropositive. The sample taken for sequencing was PBMCs. The chain recombines TRBV28 with TRBJ2-3; TRBD2 aligns across 10 bases. For the CDR3, the DNA is TGTGCCAGCAGTTTTCCCAGCGGGAGGGCCACGGTAGATACGCAGTATTTT. Protein product: CASSFPSGRATVDTQYF.